This T cell receptor beta chain was observed in a study of vaccination and CD4 T cells after COVID-19. Whole-study context: Nasal swab PCR identified SARS-CoV-2 in the convalescent patients, of whom roughly nine were mild and one severe. Control cultures used a CEFX viral epitope pool, an HIV-1 Nef peptide pool, or no peptide. SARS-CoV-2, HCoV-NL63, HCoV-OC43 and HCoV-229E supplied the overlapping spike peptides used to stimulate cells. General study findings and limits: A nonsignificant median increase from about 20 to 38 SARS-CoV-2-reactive clonotypes was observed.

This sample's treatment: approximately 10-day PBMC culture with coronavirus spike peptide pools or control peptides (ViraFEST assay). Only a few counts were recorded for this clonotype. Antigen unknown. Sequenced with the Oncomine TCR Beta short-read assay was DNA taken from cultured CD4+ T cells. TCRdb fed the PCR reads into MiXCR, producing one record per CDR3 protein. This repertoire shows 13,000 to 15,000 distinct CDR3 sequences, around half found once; its top ten account for under 10%. Germline loops: CDR1 SEHNR, CDR2 FQNEAQ (reference sequence). The CDR3 totals 21 residues. Trimming removed 5 bases from V and 0 bases from J, with 29 bases in between.

The sequence derives from a human donor who had recovered from COVID-19. The sample taken for sequencing was CD4+ T cells from blood, cultured in vitro. This chain uses TRBV7-9 with TRBJ2-4, with D unclear. CDR3 amino acids: CASSPIYRTSQSLLAKNIQYF. For the CDR3, the DNA is TGTGCCAGCAGCCCTATATATAGGACCTCACAGAGTTTGCTAGCCAAAAACATTCAGTACTTC.